This T cell receptor (beta chain) was sequenced in a study of blood T cell repertoires in COVID-19. At the level of the study: Acute and convalescent COVID-19 samples came from the United States, Italy and Spain. The analysed material was cDNA or gDNA that came from T cells, B-cell-depleted T cells, or PBMCs.

Comment on this clone: At one of its ends the junction is not consistent with the germline gene, which may arise from a read error.

Authors' methods: Amplification of reference gene primers was used by the study to estimate nucleated cell counts. Using immunoSEQ multiplex PCR, the repertoire was profiled, and TCRdb retains in-frame clones only, with some absent. V, J and clone size derive from that table, while D and trimming were established from the DNA sequence. The sample has about 280,000 clones, roughly 91% seen once. CDR1 SGHNT and CDR2 YENEEA come from the germline V gene. CDR3 length: 9 amino acids. Sequenced sample: peripheral blood. This sequence originates from a woman aged 25-40 years with COVID-19, enrolled during active disease. This sequence joins TRBV11-3 and TRBJ1-1, with D unclear. The CDR3 here is CASSLQSTF. For the CDR3, the DNA is TGTGCCAGCAGCTTACAATCTACCTTT.